These 18 T cell receptor beta chains were sequenced from one sample in a study of cytomegalovirus exposure and HLA in healthy donors. The PCR ran on 60 Vbeta and 13 Jbeta primers. Only in-frame clones appear in the TCRdb table, and some are missing; sequencing was by immunoSEQ multiplex PCR. The data hold 90,000 to 120,000 clones, with 60% to 80% observed a single time. Sequencing was carried out using PBMCs. Receptor source: a woman between 18 and 29 years old in good health and CMV-seropositive.

V is TRBV6-4 and J is TRBJ2-2; D gene unclear. Per the germline V gene, CDR1 is MRHNA and CDR2 is SNTAGT. Trimming shortened V by 7 bases and J by 5 bases, and 11 bases separated the two germline ends. CDR3 length: 13 residues. The CDR3, as DNA: TGTGCCAGCAAAGCAGGAATGACCGGGGAGCTGTTTTTT. Translated, it gives CASKAGMTGELFF.

This chain uses TRBV30 with TRBJ2-5, with 9 bases fitting TRBD2. Germline CDR1 GTSNPN, CDR2 SVGIG (reference sequence). CDR3 length equals 17 residues. The J segment lost 5 bases and the V segment lost 2 bases, leaving 15 bases of the junction unmatched. Here the CDR3 DNA reads TGTGCCTGGAGTCTTTGGCTAGCGGGAAGGTCGGGCGAGACCCAGTACTTC. Its translation is CAWSLWLAGRSGETQYF.

The chain has TRBV7-9 and TRBJ2-1; 9 bases are a match to TRBD2. Germline loops: CDR1 SEHNR, CDR2 FQNEAQ (reference sequence). Unmatched junction bases numbered 13, after V lost 7 bases and J lost 3 bases. The CDR3 has 17 residues. In DNA form, the CDR3 reads TGTGCCAGCATCAAACCTCTGGTAGCGGGAGTCTACAATGAGCAGTTCTTC. Its protein is CASIKPLVAGVYNEQFF.

The gene calls are TRBV5-1 and TRBJ2-1, with 12 bases that match TRBD2. The CDR3 has 15 amino acids. The V gene end was trimmed by 4 bases and the J gene end by 5 bases; junction bases not matched to a gene: 4. Germline V gives CDR1 SGHRS, CDR2 YFSETQ. The CDR3 nucleotides are TGCGCCAGCAGCGCACGACTAGCGGGAGACAATGAGCAGTTCTTC. It encodes CASSARLAGDNEQFF.

This sequence joins TRBV5-1 and TRBJ1-4; D is ambiguous. In germline, CDR1 is SGHRS, CDR2 YFSETQ. The V end lost 5 bases, the J end lost 4 bases, and 15 bases lay between the germline ends. The CDR3 consists of 15 residues. The CDR3 DNA reads TGCGCCAGCAGGACTCACACTGTCCTTAATGAAAAACTGTTTTTT. Protein product: CASRTHTVLNEKLFF.

The J gene is TRBJ1-1, the V gene TRBV7-9; no clear D. Germline values: CDR1 SEHNR, CDR2 FQNEAQ (reference sequence). This CDR3 has 14 amino acids. V was trimmed by 3 bases and J by 2 bases, leaving 10 bases between them. CDR3 amino acids: CASSFLQINTEAFF. CDR3 in DNA: TGTGCCAGCAGCTTTCTCCAGATTAACACTGAAGCTTTCTTT.

The chain combines TRBV29-1 with TRBJ2-1; no clear D gene. CDR3 length: 13 amino acids. Germline V CDR1 and CDR2: SQVTM, ANQGSEA. V was trimmed by 1 base and J by 9 bases, leaving 13 bases between them. CDR3 in DNA: TGCAGCGTTGAAGGTGTCCTCTGGAGTGAGCAGTTCTTC. It codes for CSVEGVLWSEQFF.

CDR3 in amino acids: CASSTGLARRYNEQFF. DNA of the CDR3: TGTGCCAGCAGCACTGGACTAGCTAGGCGGTACAATGAGCAGTTCTTC. This chain links TRBV7-3 with TRBJ2-1; 8 bases fit TRBD2. The CDR3 sequence is 16 residues long. Trimming cost V 5 bases and J 4 bases; bases outside gene matches: 10. The germline CDR1 and CDR2 sequences are SGHTA and FQGTGA.

The rearrangement joins TRBV30 to TRBJ2-5; a weak D match, TRBD1 (8 bases). CDR1 is GTSNPN, CDR2 SVGIG, per germline (reference sequence). This CDR3 has 14 amino acids. V lost 6 bases to trimming and J lost 5 bases, with 19 bases between them. The CDR3 bases are TGTGCCTGCCAGCGGGGCAGGGGGCCGGAGACCCAGTACTTC. Translating gives CACQRGRGPETQYF.

CDR3 DNA sequence: TGCGCCAGCGGGGCGGACTACGAGCAGTACTTC. Encoded protein: CASGADYEQYF. J is TRBJ2-7 and V is TRBV5-1; TRBD1 is a possible D gene (5 bases). This CDR3 spans 11 amino acids. Trimming stripped 7 bases from V and 3 bases from J, with 8 bases between. The V gene's germline CDR1 is SGHRS and CDR2 YFSETQ.

J is TRBJ2-1 and V is TRBV9, with 7 bases lining up with TRBD2. The CDR3 is 15 amino acids. Germline lookup yields CDR1 SGDLS and CDR2 YYNGEE. The junction had 7 bases not matched to a gene; V was cut back by 3 bases and J by 4 bases. CDR3 sequence reads: CASSGGGGPYNEQFF. The CDR3 bases are TGTGCCAGCAGCGGGGGGGGAGGGCCTTACAATGAGCAGTTCTTC.

Regarding this clone: At one of its ends the junction is not consistent with the germline gene, which may arise from a read error. V and J are TRBV18 and TRBJ2-3; 14 bases match TRBD2. The CDR3 is 17 residues long. In germline, CDR1 is KGHSH, CDR2 LQKENI. The DNA of the CDR3 is TGTGCCAGCTCACCGACGGGACTAGCGGGAGTTTCAGATGCGCAGTATTTT. This gives the protein CASSPTGLAGVSDAQYF.

The chain couples TRBV6-5 to TRBJ1-5; 9 bases line up with TRBD1. Germline assignment: CDR1 MNHEY and CDR2 SVGAGI. This CDR3 has 15 residues. V trimming: 5 bases; J trimming: 4 bases; junction bases outside the gene matches: 6. Here the CDR3 reads CASSRSGTGNQPQHF. Written as DNA, the CDR3 is TGTGCCAGCAGTCGATCCGGGACAGGGAATCAGCCCCAGCATTTT.

The chain has TRBV27 and TRBJ2-2, with 13 bases matching TRBD2. Germline V gene data show CDR1 as MNHEY and CDR2 as SMNVEV (reference sequence). V shed 6 bases and J 6 bases; nucleotides not matched to a gene: 10. The CDR3 runs 17 residues. The CDR3 loop is CASSRGLAGAGPGELFF. In DNA form, the CDR3 reads TGTGCCAGCAGCCGCGGACTAGCGGGAGCGGGGCCCGGGGAGCTGTTTTTT.

This clone appeared a few times. The chain carries TRBV9 and TRBJ2-1; possibly TRBD2 for D (5 bases). V lost 0 bases, J lost 6 bases, and 13 bases lay in between. Germline assignment: CDR1 SGDLS and CDR2 YYNGEE. The CDR3 is 15 residues long. CDR3 region: CASSVGTLVGNEQFF. The CDR3 DNA reads TGTGCCAGCAGCGTAGGGACTTTGGTCGGCAATGAGCAGTTCTTC.

The V and J genes are TRBV15 and TRBJ1-1, with D unresolved. Germline V CDR1 and CDR2: LNHNV, YYDKDF (reference sequence). Trimming pared 1 base from V and 2 bases from J, leaving 11 bases between. The CDR3 contains 15 residues. The CDR3 loop is CATSRALQTNTEAFF. CDR3 nucleotides: TGTGCCACCAGCAGAGCGCTTCAAACAAACACTGAAGCTTTCTTT. The entire variable domain, with the rest obtained from reference TRBV15 and TRBJ1-1, is as follows: DAMVIQNPRYQVTQFGKPVTLSCSQTLNHNVMYWYQQKSSQAPKLLFHYYDKDFNNEADTPDNFQSRRPNTSFCFLDIRSPGLGDTAMYLCATSRALQTNTEAFFGQGTRLTVV.

The J gene is TRBJ1-1, the V gene TRBV30; a weak D match, TRBD1 (5 bases). Per germline, CDR1 GTSNPN and CDR2 SVGIG (reference sequence). Trimming took 4 bases from V and 9 from J, leaving 18 bases between them. This CDR3 region has 13 residues. The CDR3 DNA is TGTGCCTGGAAACCTGGGGGGGTTGGGAAAGCTTTCTTT. Translating gives CAWKPGGVGKAFF.

The chain couples TRBV5-1 to TRBJ2-1; 8 bases agree with TRBD2. V lost 2 bases to trimming and J lost 0 bases; unmatched junction nucleotides: 1. The CDR3 contains 15 residues. Germline loops: CDR1 SGHRS, CDR2 YFSETQ. The CDR3 nucleotides read TGCGCCAGCAGCTTTAGCGGGGACTCCTACAATGAGCAGTTCTTC. Translated: CASSFSGDSYNEQFF. Full variable domain (outside the CDR3, taken from reference TRBV5-1 and TRBJ2-1): KAGVTQTPRYLIKTRGQQVTLSCSPISGHRSVSWYQQTPGQGLQFLFEYFSETQRNKGNFPGRFSGRQFSNSRSEMNVSTLELGDSALYLCASSFSGDSYNEQFFGPGTRLTVL.